These 6 T cell receptor beta chains originate from one sample sequenced in a study of CD8 T cells in ankylosing spondylitis. Each CDR3 protein gets one entry after TCRdb re-called the 5' RACE reads with MiXCR. The sample includes fewer than 400,000 distinct CDR3 sequences, roughly 14% seen only once; the top ten take roughly 0.99%. The sequenced sample consisted of blood, either unsorted or a sorted T cell fraction (not recorded which). The source of these receptors is a male donor with ankylosing spondylitis or in good health (not recorded which).

About this clonotype: Because the CDR3's place on the DNA is in doubt, the DNA is left out and the CDR3 is given as listed by TCRdb. This chain links TRBV12-3 or TRBV12-4 with TRBJ2-3. The CDR3 length equals 12 residues, ends included. The CDR3 sequence: CASSSSIYTQYF.

This clonotype appeared a few times. Here the CDR3 DNA reads TGTGCCAGCAGCTTACAGCGGGGCGAAACAGATACGCAGTATTTT. It translates to CASSLQRGETDTQYF. J is TRBJ2-3 and V is TRBV7-8; 7 bases map to TRBD2. Germline V lookup: CDR1 SGHVS, CDR2 FQNEAQ. With V trimmed by 2 bases and J by 3 bases, 5 bases remained unmatched. The CDR3 extends over 15 amino acids.

There are many counts of this clonotype. The rearrangement joins TRBV4-1 to TRBJ1-1; D is ambiguous. Trimming stripped 3 bases from V and 2 bases from J, with 13 bases between. In germline, CDR1 is MGHRA, CDR2 YSYEKL. This CDR3 spans 15 amino acids. The CDR3 spells CASSQAITPNTEAFF. As DNA, the CDR3 is TGCGCCAGCAGCCAGGCCATTACCCCCAACACTGAAGCTTTCTTT.

The chain combines TRBV7-9 with TRBJ1-6; the D is unclear. CDR3 length equals 13 residues. Germline V CDR1 and CDR2: SEHNR, FQNEAQ (reference sequence). Trimming left V 1 base short and J 7 bases short, with 5 bases between. The CDR3 DNA reads as TGTGCCAGCAGCTTAGTGGAGAATTCACCCCTCCACTTT. As protein: CASSLVENSPLHF.

This clonotype was detected a few times. The rearrangement uses TRBV7-2 and TRBJ2-5, with 9 bases matching TRBD2. V was pared by 3 bases and J by 2 bases, with 7 bases of the junction left unmatched. The CDR3 is 16 residues long. In germline, CDR1 is SGHTA, CDR2 FQGNSA. Here the CDR3 reads CASSFASGTLQETQYF. The CDR3 DNA reads as TGTGCCAGCAGCTTCGCTAGCGGGACTTTACAAGAGACCCAGTACTTC.

A few counts support this clonotype. The V and J genes are TRBV12-3 or TRBV12-4 and TRBJ2-1; D call uncertain. This CDR3 is built from 13 residues. V was trimmed by 2 bases and J by 7 bases, leaving 9 bases between them. The CDR3 DNA reads TGTGCCAGCAGTTTATCTCCCGGGAATGAGCAGTTCTTC. It translates to CASSLSPGNEQFF.